The T cell receptor (beta chain) described here comes from a study of CD8+ T cells in alopecia areata. Whole-study results and caveats: Since there was just one nonresponder, nobody can yet say how baseline CD8+ expansion ties to response.

As the sequencing template, cDNA was produced by extracting RNA and reverse transcribing it. Assay used: immunoSEQ multiplex PCR; TCRdb lists only in-frame clones, some missing. The sample lists about 160,000 clones; under 70% were seen once. As to treatment: oral pan-JAK inhibitor, 5-10 mg twice daily. On this clone itself: Antigen unknown.

Sequenced here: CD4+ T cells sorted from blood, sampled at week 4, from a patient treated with tofacitinib. The TCR comes from a human donor with alopecia areata.

CDR3 nucleotide sequence: TGTGCCAGCAGTCCGGTGGGAGATACGCAGTATTTT. Translating it yields CASSPVGDTQYF. The chain has TRBV13 and TRBJ2-3; D not resolved. Trimming cost V 6 bases and J 5 bases, with 9 bases left between them. Germline loops: CDR1 PRHDT, CDR2 FYEKMQ (reference sequence). CDR3 length: 12 amino acids. Full variable domain (missing parts from reference TRBV13 and TRBJ2-3): AAGVIQSPRHLIKEKRETATLKCYPIPRHDTVYWYQQGPGQDPQFLISFYEKMQSDKGSIPDRFSAQQFSDYHSELNMSSLELGDSALYFCASSPVGDTQYFGPGTRLTVL.